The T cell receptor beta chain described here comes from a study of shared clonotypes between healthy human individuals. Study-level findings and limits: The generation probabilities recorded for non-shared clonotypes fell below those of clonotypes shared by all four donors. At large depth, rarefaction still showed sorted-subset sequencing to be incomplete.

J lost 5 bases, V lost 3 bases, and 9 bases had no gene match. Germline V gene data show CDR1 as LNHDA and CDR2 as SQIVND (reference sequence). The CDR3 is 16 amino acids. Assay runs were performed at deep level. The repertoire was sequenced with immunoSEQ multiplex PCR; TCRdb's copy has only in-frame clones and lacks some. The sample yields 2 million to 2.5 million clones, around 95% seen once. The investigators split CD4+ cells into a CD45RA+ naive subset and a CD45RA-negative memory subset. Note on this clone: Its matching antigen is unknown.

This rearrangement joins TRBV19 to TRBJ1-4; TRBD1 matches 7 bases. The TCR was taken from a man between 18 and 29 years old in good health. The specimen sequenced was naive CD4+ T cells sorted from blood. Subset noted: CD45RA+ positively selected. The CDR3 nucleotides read TGTGCCAGTAGTATCGGGGCGAGGACAGGCAATGAAAAACTGTTTTTT. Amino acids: CASSIGARTGNEKLFF.